The 30 T cell receptor beta chains below come from one sample, sequenced in a study of blood T cell repertoires in COVID-19 (dated by TCRdb to the early 2020s). Library prep was done by the immunoSEQ multiplex PCR assay. TCRdb carries this immuneACCESS record with in-frame sequences only. Its versions omit some clonotypes, under half of them owing to an unresolved V gene in the studies checked, with the rest unexplained. The sample table contains under 350,000 clones; only one count was recorded for 80% to 90% of them. The ten largest account for about 10% of the sample. The sequencing sample was made of peripheral blood. These receptors all come from an older woman with acute or convalescent COVID-19.

V usage is TRBV5-4 and J usage is TRBJ2-5; D call uncertain. Germline loops: CDR1 SGHNT, CDR2 YYREEE (reference sequence). The CDR3 extends over 11 amino acids. V was trimmed by 3 bases and J by 4 bases, leaving 4 bases between them. CDR3 sequence reads: CASSSRETQYF. The CDR3 coding sequence is TGTGCCAGCAGCTCTCGAGAGACCCAGTACTTC.

The chain joins TRBV15 to TRBJ2-3, with 8 nucleotides matching TRBD2. The trim removed 1 base at V and 4 bases at J, leaving 7 bases unmatched. This CDR3 is 16 amino acids long. The germline CDR1 and CDR2 sequences are LNHNV and YYDKDF (reference sequence). CDR3 DNA sequence: TGTGCCACCAGCAGAGTCTTCAGCGGGGGAGCAGATACGCAGTATTTT. This sequence encodes CATSRVFSGGADTQYF.

This rearrangement joins TRBV9 to TRBJ1-5; 9 nucleotides match TRBD1. V gave up 3 bases and J gave up 4 bases; unmatched junction bases: 5. Germline CDR1 and CDR2: SGDLS and YYNGEE. The length of the CDR3 is 15 residues. Here the CDR3 reads CASSAGGTGNQPQHF. CDR3 bases: TGTGCCAGCAGCGCAGGCGGGACAGGGAATCAGCCCCAGCATTTT.

This clone has only one observation. The chain combines TRBV18 with TRBJ1-5, with D perhaps matching TRBD1 (5 bases). This CDR3 spans 14 amino acids. Trimming removed 5 bases at V and 3 bases at J, with 11 bases between. Germline CDR1 reads KGHSH; CDR2 reads LQKENI. The CDR3: CASSSGGDNQPQHF. In nucleotides, the CDR3 is TGTGCCAGCTCATCGGGGGGGGACAATCAGCCCCAGCATTTT.

This rearrangement joins TRBV12-3 or TRBV12-4 to TRBJ2-4, with 7 bases matching TRBD2. The CDR3 contains 13 residues. The V segment lost 4 bases and the J segment 6 bases; nucleotides outside the gene matches: 3. The CDR3 region has the DNA TGTGCCAGCAGTTGGCCTAGCGGAAACATTCAGTACTTC. Its translation: CASSWPSGNIQYF.

This rearrangement joins TRBV5-1 to TRBJ1-4, with 7 positions matching TRBD1. CDR1 and CDR2 from the germline V gene are SGHRS and YFSETQ. This CDR3 is 14 amino acids long. V lost 4 bases to trimming and J lost 7 bases; unmatched junction nucleotides: 7. The CDR3 reads CASSADRAGEKLFF. Here the CDR3 DNA reads TGCGCCAGCAGCGCCGACAGGGCAGGTGAAAAACTGTTTTTT.

The chain carries TRBV2 and TRBJ1-5; D is uncertain. From germline, CDR1 is SNHLY and CDR2 FYNNEI. Between the trimmed V and J ends, which lost 1 base and 10 bases, there was a span of 11 bases. The CDR3 loop spans 13 amino acids. This CDR3 is CASSEEEVAPQHF. Here the CDR3 DNA reads TGTGCCAGCAGTGAAGAAGAGGTGGCTCCCCAGCATTTT.

This chain uses TRBV6-5 with TRBJ2-1, with 7 bases matching TRBD2. Trimming cost V 11 bases and J 8 bases; bases outside gene matches: 12. The CDR3 spans 13 residues. Looked up from germline, CDR1 is MNHEY and CDR2 is SVGAGI. The CDR3 is CALRGRSFDEQFF. CDR3 in DNA: TGTGCCTTGCGGGGGAGGAGTTTCGATGAGCAGTTCTTC.

This chain connects TRBV9 to TRBJ2-6; the D gene is possibly TRBD1 (5 bases). This CDR3 has 14 residues. The V end was cut by 5 bases, the J end by 2 bases, with 8 bases between. CDR1 SGDLS and CDR2 YYNGEE come from the germline V gene. The CDR3 DNA reads TGTGCCAGCAGGAACAGGCCTGGGGCCAACGTCCTGACTTTC. Its protein product is CASRNRPGANVLTF. The full variable domain, in which reference TRBV9 and TRBJ2-6 provide the parts outside the CDR3, is DSGVTQTPKHLITATGQRVTLRCSPRSGDLSVYWYQQSLDQGLQFLIQYYNGEERAKGNILERFSAQQFPDLHSELNLSSLELGDSALYFCASRNRPGANVLTFGAGSRLTVL.

The rearrangement links TRBV5-6 to TRBJ2-7, with 7 bases aligning to TRBD2. CDR3 size: 16 residues. The junction had 18 bases not matched to a gene; V was cut back by 8 bases and J by 4 bases. CDR1 SGHDT and CDR2 YYEEEE come from the germline V gene. The CDR3 spells CARSFGRDPDEYEQYF. Written as DNA, the CDR3 is TGTGCCAGGTCCTTTGGGAGGGACCCTGATGAATACGAGCAGTACTTC.

V is TRBV5-1 and J is TRBJ2-1; D is uncertain. The V and J ends lost 4 bases and 9 bases respectively, with 14 bases between them. This CDR3 is built from 13 residues. Germline V gene lookup returns CDR1 SGHRS and CDR2 YFSETQ. The DNA for the CDR3 is TGCGCCAGCAGCCGGCCCCCTCAGGCTGAGCAGTTCTTC. It encodes CASSRPPQAEQFF. Full variable domain (rest looked up from reference TRBV5-1 and TRBJ2-1): KAGVTQTPRYLIKTRGQQVTLSCSPISGHRSVSWYQQTPGQGLQFLFEYFSETQRNKGNFPGRFSGRQFSNSRSEMNVSTLELGDSALYLCASSRPPQAEQFFGPGTRLTVL.

The V call is TRBV30, the J call TRBJ2-3, with 10 bases identical to TRBD2. V lost 2 bases, J lost 5 bases, and 1 base stayed unmatched. The length of the CDR3 is 13 residues. Germline lookup yields CDR1 GTSNPN and CDR2 SVGIG (reference sequence). The chain's CDR3 is CAWSWTSGDTQYF. In nucleotides, the CDR3 is TGTGCCTGGAGTTGGACTAGCGGAGATACGCAGTATTTT.

The count of this clone is one. V is TRBV18 and J is TRBJ1-1, with 10 bases fitting TRBD1. V trimming: 1 base; J trimming: 6 bases; junction bases outside the gene matches: 5. This CDR3 region has 15 residues. Looked up from germline, CDR1 is KGHSH and CDR2 is LQKENI. CDR3 protein: CASSPRDRGRAEAFF. In nucleotides, the CDR3 is TGTGCCAGCTCACCACGTGACAGGGGGCGGGCTGAAGCTTTCTTT. Full variable domain (remainder filled in from reference TRBV18 and TRBJ1-1): NAGVMQNPRHLVRRRGQEARLRCSPMKGHSHVYWYRQLPEEGLKFMVYLQKENIIDESGMPKERFSAEFPKEGPSILRIQQVVRGDSAAYFCASSPRDRGRAEAFFGQGTRLTVV.

The rearrangement joins TRBV5-1 to TRBJ1-6; unclear D gene. Germline loops: CDR1 SGHRS, CDR2 YFSETQ. Trimming stripped 0 bases from V and 7 bases from J, with 11 bases between. This CDR3 is built from 15 residues. CDR3 sequence: CASSLGVTGNSPLHF. The CDR3 coding sequence is TGCGCCAGCAGCTTGGGGGTTACGGGAAATTCACCCCTCCACTTT.

The V call is TRBV6-6, the J call TRBJ2-3; maybe TRBD2 (5 bases). CDR1 and CDR2 from the germline V gene are MNHNY and SVGAGI (reference sequence). There are 13 residues in the CDR3. The V end was cut by 6 bases, the J end by 1 base, with 8 bases between. The CDR3 spells CASSSGGTDTQYF. The CDR3 DNA sequence: TGTGCCAGCAGCTCCGGGGGCACAGATACGCAGTATTTT.

The chain recombines TRBV15 with TRBJ1-1; 8 nucleotides agree with TRBD1. This CDR3 region has 18 residues. The germline V gene encodes CDR1 LNHNV and CDR2 YYDKDF (reference sequence). The junction had 14 bases not matched to a gene; V was cut back by 0 bases and J by 5 bases. The CDR3 loop reads CATSRDLNPTGEETEAFF. The CDR3 DNA is TGTGCCACCAGCAGAGATCTGAATCCGACAGGGGAGGAAACTGAAGCTTTCTTT.

This clone occurred once. The CDR3 DNA reads TGTGCCAGCAGCTTATTCGGATCGGGGGGGTCAGATACGCAGTATTTT. Its protein product is CASSLFGSGGSDTQYF. The chain joins TRBV7-6 to TRBJ2-3; 8 nucleotides line up with TRBD2. This CDR3 is built from 16 residues. V lost 2 bases, J lost 4 bases, and 8 bases stayed unmatched. The germline gives CDR1 SGHVS, CDR2 FNYEAQ.

The V and J genes are TRBV7-2 and TRBJ1-1; D not certain. Looked up from germline, CDR1 is SGHTA and CDR2 is FQGNSA. The length of the CDR3 is 13 residues. Deletions cut 4 bases from V and 9 bases from J, with 15 bases between. In DNA form, the CDR3 reads TGTGCCAGCAGCTACTCGCAGGACGGGAAAGCTTTCTTT. It is translated as CASSYSQDGKAFF.

The chain uses TRBV5-6 and TRBJ1-6; TRBD1 matches at 8 bases. Germline loops: CDR1 SGHDT, CDR2 YYEEEE. This CDR3 has 15 residues. With V trimmed by 3 bases and J by 8 bases, 7 bases remained unmatched. CDR3 nucleotides: TGTGCCAGCAGCTCTACGGACAGGGATCATTCACCCCTCCACTTT. Translated, it gives CASSSTDRDHSPLHF.

This rearrangement joins TRBV4-1 to TRBJ1-2; D remains ambiguous. The CDR3 runs 13 residues. Germline V CDR1 and CDR2: MGHRA, YSYEKL. V dropped 0 bases and J dropped 8 bases, with 10 bases sitting between them. The CDR3, as DNA: TGCGCCAGCAGCCAAGACGGAGTACTCGGCTACACCTTC. This sequence encodes CASSQDGVLGYTF.

CDR3 sequence (DNA): TGTGCCATCAGTGGGGGGGAGGGTGAAGCTTTCTTT. Translating gives CAISGGEGEAFF. This chain connects TRBV10-3 to TRBJ1-1; the D gene is possibly TRBD1 (5 bases). The ends were cut back, 4 bases at V and 7 bases at J, with 10 bases in the middle. There are 12 residues in the CDR3. CDR1 ENHRY and CDR2 SYGVKD come from the germline V gene.

The chain uses TRBV18 and TRBJ1-2, with 10 bases fitting TRBD1. After removal of 3 bases from V and 8 bases from J, the junction contained 9 bases not matched to a gene. Germline values: CDR1 KGHSH, CDR2 LQKENI. CDR3 length: 15 residues. The CDR3 coding sequence is TGTGCCAGCTCACCGCTCGGACAGGGGGTGCAGGGCTACACCTTC. It codes for CASSPLGQGVQGYTF.

This clone occurred once. The chain links TRBV5-6 to TRBJ2-3, with 12 nucleotides matching TRBD2. The CDR3 consists of 16 residues. V shed 4 bases, J shed 2 bases, and the junction held 5 bases outside the gene matches. The germline V gene has CDR1 SGHDT and CDR2 YYEEEE. This chain's CDR3 is CASSPGLAGSTDTQYF. The CDR3 region has the DNA TGTGCCAGCAGCCCCGGACTAGCGGGGTCCACAGATACGCAGTATTTT.

CDR3 protein: CASSLGGQIYGYTF. In DNA, the CDR3 is TGTGCCAGCAGCTTAGGTGGTCAGATCTATGGCTACACCTTC. The chain links TRBV7-8 to TRBJ1-2; no firm D call. The length of the CDR3 is 14 residues. V gave up 1 base and J gave up 4 bases, with 10 bases separating them. CDR1 is SGHVS and CDR2 is FQNEAQ in the germline V gene.

The chain carries TRBV4-2 and TRBJ1-1; D unresolved. Germline V gene data show CDR1 as LGHNA and CDR2 as YNFKEQ. The CDR3 sequence is 15 residues long. The V gene lost 0 bases and the J gene lost 1 base, with 9 bases spanning the gap. Here the CDR3 reads CASSQDYFTNTEAFF. Written as DNA, the CDR3 is TGTGCCAGCAGCCAAGATTACTTCACGAACACTGAAGCTTTCTTT.

The chain has TRBV5-6 and TRBJ1-6; D call uncertain. CDR1 and CDR2 from the germline V gene are SGHDT and YYEEEE. The ends were cut back, 4 bases at V and 9 bases at J, with 8 bases in the middle. CDR3 size: 12 residues. DNA of the CDR3: TGTGCCAGCAGCCTAGTAGGTTCACCCCTCCACTTT. It specifies CASSLVGSPLHF.

The rearrangement uses TRBV19 and TRBJ1-4; possibly TRBD1 for D (6 bases). V was trimmed by 5 bases and J by 8 bases, leaving 18 bases between them. Germline loops: CDR1 LNHDA, CDR2 SQIVND (reference sequence). The length of the CDR3 is 15 residues. CDR3 sequence (DNA): TGTGCCAGTAGTGATCGCCGGGACACACGAGAAAAACTGTTTTTT. Translated, it gives CASSDRRDTREKLFF.

As concerns this clone: Other DNA sequences in the sample encode the same CDR3. CDR3 coding DNA: TGTGCCAGCTCACCAGGAGAGGACTATGGCTACACCTTC. This codes for CASSPGEDYGYTF. V and J are TRBV18 and TRBJ1-2; D uncertain. V lost 2 bases to trimming and J lost 3 bases, with 7 bases between them. Germline-derived CDR1 and CDR2 are KGHSH and LQKENI. The CDR3 sequence is 13 residues long.

Here the CDR3 reads CATYGAYGYTF. CDR3 in DNA: TGTGCCACCTATGGAGCATATGGCTACACCTTC. The rearrangement links TRBV24-1 to TRBJ1-2; no clear D gene. The V gene lost 9 bases and the J gene lost 5 bases, with 9 bases spanning the gap. CDR1 and CDR2 (germline): KGHDR, SFDVKD. This CDR3 is built from 11 residues.

V gene TRBV2 combines with J gene TRBJ2-2; the D gene is possibly TRBD1 (5 bases). The CDR3 has 14 residues. Germline V CDR1 and CDR2: SNHLY, FYNNEI. Trimming cost V 8 bases and J 5 bases, with 15 bases left between them. The CDR3: CASAGFPGTGELFF. The DNA for the CDR3 is TGTGCCAGCGCCGGATTTCCAGGGACCGGGGAGCTGTTTTTT. The whole variable domain, filled in from reference TRBV2 and TRBJ2-2, reads EPEVTQTPSHQVTQMGQEVILRCVPISNHLYFYWYRQILGQKVEFLVSFYNNEISEKSEIFDDQFSVERPDGSNFTLKIRSTKLEDSAMYFCASAGFPGTGELFFGEGSRLTVL.